The 2 T cell receptor beta chains below were found in one sample sequenced in a study of resident and recirculating memory T cells in vitiligo. The assay was immunoSEQ multiplex PCR, and TCRdb's table has in-frame clones only and misses some. The table includes more than 70,000 clones, approximately 90% detected once. The specimen sequenced was blood. These receptors all come from a male donor with vitiligo.

The chain carries TRBV27 and TRBJ1-1; 10 bases align to TRBD1. The V gene's germline CDR1 is MNHEY and CDR2 SMNVEV (reference sequence). V lost 4 bases, J lost 6 bases, and 11 bases stayed unmatched. This CDR3 has 16 amino acids. CDR3 in amino acids: CASSSGTGARGAEAFF. The CDR3 nucleotides read TGTGCCAGCAGTTCTGGGACAGGGGCGAGGGGGGCTGAAGCTTTCTTT.

The chain couples TRBV28 to TRBJ2-7; D perhaps matches TRBD2 (5 bases). Germline V gives CDR1 MDHEN, CDR2 SYDVKM. Between the trimmed V and J ends, which lost 5 bases and 9 bases, there was a span of 17 bases. This CDR3 contains 13 residues. CDR3 DNA: TGTGCCAGCAGTGCCCCCGATGGAGGAGGGCAGTACTTC. Its translation is CASSAPDGGGQYF.